Included here is one T cell receptor beta chain sequence, with context. As yet, its antigen is unknown. Method: immunoSEQ multiplex PCR; TCRdb's copy keeps in-frame clones and lacks some. Here the sample spans roughly 29,000 clones, 85% being singletons. The data are from a study of monozygotic twins with cystic fibrosis. General study points: Monozygotic CF twins shared more identical nucleotide clonotypes than unrelated patients. Age, concordance and disease severity did not associate with shared CDR3 numbers. Co-twins had the most similar V usage for 13 of 16 pairs, J for 8. The repertoire was suggested to be naive-dominated, clonality median roughly 0.0091.

This CDR3 is built from 14 residues. CDR1 SGHRS and CDR2 YFSETQ come from the germline V gene. Trimming took off 4 bases at V and 4 bases at J, with 12 bases between the two ends. Specimen: blood. The clonotype was recovered from a girl aged 2 to 10 with cystic fibrosis. The rearrangement joins TRBV5-1 to TRBJ2-1, with D unclear. The CDR3, as DNA: TGCGCCAGCAGCCTCAACCTCGCATACAATGAGCAGTTCTTC. Its translation is CASSLNLAYNEQFF.